The clone carrying this T cell receptor beta chain was observed a handful of times. Its cognate antigen is unknown. It was patients with CD8+CD57+ cell expansion by flow cytometry who were chosen for sequencing. Every patient was diagnosed with severe acquired aplastic anemia. This sample is drawn from a study of CD8+CD57+ T cells in acquired aplastic anemia. Study overall: CD4+ and CD8+ cells, once sorted, gave DNA averaging around 3.4 ug.

Both TCR beta VDJ combination and CDR3 sequence profiling were carried out. Genomic DNA was the template for this profiling. In TCRdb, the reads were re-called with MiXCR into one record per CDR3 protein. The sample lists around 430,000 distinct CDR3 sequences; roughly 34% were seen once. The CDR3 sequence is 15 residues long. Germline V gives CDR1 MNHEY, CDR2 SMNVEV (reference sequence). Trimming removed 2 bases at V and 2 bases at J, with 12 bases between. Study results and limitations: Common to patients and controls were around 30 CD8+ CDR3 sequences.

The sample comprised sorted CD4+, CD8+, or CD8+CD57+ T cells (not recorded which) from PBMCs. This receptor was identified in a human donor with aplastic anemia. The chain combines TRBV27 with TRBJ2-5, with a weak D call TRBD2 (6 bases). Written as DNA, the CDR3 is TGTGCCAGCAGTTTAGCCGGGACTCCACAAGAGACCCAGTACTTC. Amino acid sequence: CASSLAGTPQETQYF.